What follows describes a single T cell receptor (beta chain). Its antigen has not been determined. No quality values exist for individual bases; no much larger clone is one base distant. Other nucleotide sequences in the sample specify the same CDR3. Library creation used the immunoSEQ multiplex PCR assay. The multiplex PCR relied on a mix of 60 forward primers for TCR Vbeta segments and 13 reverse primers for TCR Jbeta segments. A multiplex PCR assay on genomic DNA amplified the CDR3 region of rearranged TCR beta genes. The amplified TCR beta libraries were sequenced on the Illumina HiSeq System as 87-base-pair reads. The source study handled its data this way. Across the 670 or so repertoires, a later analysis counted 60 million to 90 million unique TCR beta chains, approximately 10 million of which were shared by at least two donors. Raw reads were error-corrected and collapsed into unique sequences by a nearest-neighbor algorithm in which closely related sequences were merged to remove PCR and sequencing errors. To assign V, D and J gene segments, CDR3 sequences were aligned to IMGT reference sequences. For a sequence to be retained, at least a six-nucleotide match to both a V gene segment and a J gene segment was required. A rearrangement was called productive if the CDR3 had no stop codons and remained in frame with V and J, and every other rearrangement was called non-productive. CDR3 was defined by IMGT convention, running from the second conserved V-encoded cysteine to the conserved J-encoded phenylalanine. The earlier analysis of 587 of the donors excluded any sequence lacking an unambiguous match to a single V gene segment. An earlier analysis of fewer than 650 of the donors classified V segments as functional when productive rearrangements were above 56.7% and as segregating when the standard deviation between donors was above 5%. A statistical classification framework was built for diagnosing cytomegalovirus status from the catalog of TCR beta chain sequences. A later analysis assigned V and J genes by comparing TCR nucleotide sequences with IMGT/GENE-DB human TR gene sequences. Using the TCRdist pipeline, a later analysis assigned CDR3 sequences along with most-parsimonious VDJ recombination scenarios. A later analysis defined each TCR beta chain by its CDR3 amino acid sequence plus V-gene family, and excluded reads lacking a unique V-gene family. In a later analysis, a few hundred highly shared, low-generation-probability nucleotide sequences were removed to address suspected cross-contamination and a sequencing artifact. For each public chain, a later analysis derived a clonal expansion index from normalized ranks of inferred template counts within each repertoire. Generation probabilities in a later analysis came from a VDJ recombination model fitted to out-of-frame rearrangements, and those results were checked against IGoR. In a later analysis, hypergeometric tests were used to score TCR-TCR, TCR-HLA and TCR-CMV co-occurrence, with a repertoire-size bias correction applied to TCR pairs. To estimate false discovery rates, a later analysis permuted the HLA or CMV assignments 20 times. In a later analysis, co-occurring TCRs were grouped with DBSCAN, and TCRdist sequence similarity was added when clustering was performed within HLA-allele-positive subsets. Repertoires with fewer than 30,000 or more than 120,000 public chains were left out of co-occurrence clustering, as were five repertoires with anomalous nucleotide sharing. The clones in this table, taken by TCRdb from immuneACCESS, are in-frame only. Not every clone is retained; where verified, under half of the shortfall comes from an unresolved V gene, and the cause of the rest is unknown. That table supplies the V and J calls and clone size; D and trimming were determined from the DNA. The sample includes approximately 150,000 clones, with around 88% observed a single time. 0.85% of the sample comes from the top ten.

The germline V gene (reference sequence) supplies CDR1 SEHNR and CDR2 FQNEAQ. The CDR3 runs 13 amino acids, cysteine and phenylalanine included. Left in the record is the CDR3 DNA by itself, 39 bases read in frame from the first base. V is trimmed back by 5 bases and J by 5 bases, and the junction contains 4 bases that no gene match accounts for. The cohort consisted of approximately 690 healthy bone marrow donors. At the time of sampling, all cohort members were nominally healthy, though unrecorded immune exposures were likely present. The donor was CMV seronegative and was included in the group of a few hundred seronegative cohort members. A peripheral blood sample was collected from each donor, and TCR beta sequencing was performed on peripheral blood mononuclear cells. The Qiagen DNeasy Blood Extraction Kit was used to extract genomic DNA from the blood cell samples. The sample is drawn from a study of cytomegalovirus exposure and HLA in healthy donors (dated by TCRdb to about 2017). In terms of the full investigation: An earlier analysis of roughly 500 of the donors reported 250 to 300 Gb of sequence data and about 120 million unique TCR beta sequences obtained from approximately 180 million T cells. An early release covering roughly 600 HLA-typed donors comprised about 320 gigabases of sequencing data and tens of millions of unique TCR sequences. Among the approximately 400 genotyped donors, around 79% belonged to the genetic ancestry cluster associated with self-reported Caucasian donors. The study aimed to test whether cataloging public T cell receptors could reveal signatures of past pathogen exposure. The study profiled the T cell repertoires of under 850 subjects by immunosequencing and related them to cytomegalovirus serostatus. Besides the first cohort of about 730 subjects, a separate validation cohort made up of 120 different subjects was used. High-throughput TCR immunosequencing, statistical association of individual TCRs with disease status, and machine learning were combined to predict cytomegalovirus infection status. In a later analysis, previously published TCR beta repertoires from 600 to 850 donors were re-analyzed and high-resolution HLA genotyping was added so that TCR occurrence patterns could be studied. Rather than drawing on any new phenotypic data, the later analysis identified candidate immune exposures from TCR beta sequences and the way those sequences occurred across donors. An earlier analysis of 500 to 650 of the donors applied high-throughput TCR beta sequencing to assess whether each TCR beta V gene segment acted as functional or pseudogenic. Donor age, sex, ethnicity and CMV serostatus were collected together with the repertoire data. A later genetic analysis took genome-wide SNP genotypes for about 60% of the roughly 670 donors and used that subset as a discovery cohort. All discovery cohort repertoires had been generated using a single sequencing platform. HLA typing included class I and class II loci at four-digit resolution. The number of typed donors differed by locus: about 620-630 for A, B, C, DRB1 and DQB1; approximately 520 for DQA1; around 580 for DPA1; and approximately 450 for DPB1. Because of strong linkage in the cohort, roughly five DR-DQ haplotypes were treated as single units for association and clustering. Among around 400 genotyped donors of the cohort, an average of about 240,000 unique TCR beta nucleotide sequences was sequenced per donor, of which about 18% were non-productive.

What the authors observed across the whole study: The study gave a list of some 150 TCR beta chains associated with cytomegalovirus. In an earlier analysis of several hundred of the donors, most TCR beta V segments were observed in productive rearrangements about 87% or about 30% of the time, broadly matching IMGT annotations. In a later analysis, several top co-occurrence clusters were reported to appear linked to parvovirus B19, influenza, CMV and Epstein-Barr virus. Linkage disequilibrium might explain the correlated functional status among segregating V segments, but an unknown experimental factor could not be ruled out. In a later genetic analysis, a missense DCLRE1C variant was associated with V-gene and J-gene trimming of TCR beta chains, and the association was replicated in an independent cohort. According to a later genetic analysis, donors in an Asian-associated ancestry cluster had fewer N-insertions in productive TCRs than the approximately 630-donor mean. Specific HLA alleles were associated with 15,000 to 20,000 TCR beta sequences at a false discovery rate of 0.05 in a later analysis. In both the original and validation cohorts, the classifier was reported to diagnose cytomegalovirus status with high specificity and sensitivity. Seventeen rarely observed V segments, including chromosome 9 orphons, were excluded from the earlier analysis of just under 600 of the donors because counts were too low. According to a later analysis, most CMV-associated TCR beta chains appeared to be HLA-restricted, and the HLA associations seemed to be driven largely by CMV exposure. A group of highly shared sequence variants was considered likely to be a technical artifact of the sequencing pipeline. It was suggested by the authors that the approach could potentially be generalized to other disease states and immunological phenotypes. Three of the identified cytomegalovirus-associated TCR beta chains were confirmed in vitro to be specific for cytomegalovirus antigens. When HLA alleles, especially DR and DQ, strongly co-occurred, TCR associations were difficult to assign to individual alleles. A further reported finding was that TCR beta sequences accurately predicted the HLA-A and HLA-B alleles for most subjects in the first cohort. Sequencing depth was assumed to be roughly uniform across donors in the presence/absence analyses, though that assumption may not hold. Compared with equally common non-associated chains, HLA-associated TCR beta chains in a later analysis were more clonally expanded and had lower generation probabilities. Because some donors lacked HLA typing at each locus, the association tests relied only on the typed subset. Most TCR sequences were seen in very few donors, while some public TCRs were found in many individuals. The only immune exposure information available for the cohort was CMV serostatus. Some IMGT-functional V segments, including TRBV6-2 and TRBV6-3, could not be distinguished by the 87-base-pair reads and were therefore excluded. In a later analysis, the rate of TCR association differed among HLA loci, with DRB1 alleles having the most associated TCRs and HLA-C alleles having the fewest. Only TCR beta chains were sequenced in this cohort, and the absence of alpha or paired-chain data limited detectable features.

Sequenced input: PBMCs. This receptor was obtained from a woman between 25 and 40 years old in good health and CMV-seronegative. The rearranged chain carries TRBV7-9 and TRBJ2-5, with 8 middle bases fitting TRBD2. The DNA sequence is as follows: TGTGCCAGCAGCCCCCCGGGGGGGGAGACCCAGTACTTC. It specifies CASSPPGGETQYF.